This entry concerns a single T cell receptor beta chain. Its antigen is unidentified. CDR1 SQVTM and CDR2 ANQGSEA come from the germline V gene. Trimming stripped 4 bases from V and 11 bases from J, with 20 bases between. The CDR3 loop spans 13 amino acids. PCR was performed a second time for roughly 7 to 12 cycles using a sample-barcoded 5' primer and a J-beta primer mix. The authors tagged each cDNA molecule using a template-switch adaptor with 12 random nucleotides. A single record per CDR3 protein comes from TCRdb applying MiXCR to the 5' RACE reads. In the table there are hundreds of thousands of distinct CDR3 sequences, roughly 56% of which are singletons. These data come from a study of blood T cells in healthy people across ages. Study-wide results and limits: Without sorted subsets, naive and antigen-experienced compartments could not be conclusively compared.

This chain joins TRBV29-1 and TRBJ2-5; D ambiguous. The TCR sequence derives from a man in his forties or fifties in good health. The sample was blood. The DNA of the CDR3 is TGCAGCGTTGGGTCTAATCTGAACAATGAGCAGTACTTC. Residues: CSVGSNLNNEQYF. Together with reference TRBV29-1 and TRBJ2-5, the CDR3 gives the full variable domain: SAVISQKPSRDICQRGTSLTIQCQVDSQVTMMFWYRQQPGQSLTLIATANQGSEATYESGFVIDKFPISRPNLTFSTLTVSNMSPEDSSIYLCSVGSNLNNEQYFGPGTRLLVL.